This passage covers 2 T cell receptor beta chains from one sample sequenced in a study of cytomegalovirus exposure and HLA in healthy donors. Vbeta (60) and Jbeta (13) primers were used in the PCR. Assay used: immunoSEQ multiplex PCR; TCRdb lists only in-frame clones, some missing. Here the sample spans over 100,000 clones, less than 90% being singletons. Material for sequencing was PBMCs. The receptor source for this set is a middle-aged man in good health and CMV-seronegative.

This clone showed up just a few times. The chain recombines TRBV5-1 with TRBJ2-7, with 9 positions matching TRBD1. The CDR3 extends over 17 amino acids. Trimming took 4 bases from V and 2 from J; bases not matched to a gene: 13. Germline CDR1 and CDR2: SGHRS and YFSETQ. CDR3 loop: CASSPEIPTGGTYEQYF. In DNA form, the CDR3 reads TGCGCCAGCAGCCCAGAGATTCCGACAGGGGGGACCTACGAGCAGTACTTC.

This clone occurred once. This chain connects TRBV7-9 to TRBJ1-4; 7 bases match TRBD1. Germline V gives CDR1 SEHNR, CDR2 FQNEAQ (reference sequence). The CDR3 is 15 amino acids. Unmatched junction bases numbered 6, after V lost 5 bases and J lost 3 bases. The CDR3: CASSVAGTANEKLFF. As DNA, the CDR3 is TGTGCCAGCAGCGTGGCCGGGACAGCTAATGAAAAACTGTTTTTT.